The source of this TCR beta chain is a study of T cell responses to AZD1222 COVID-19 vaccine. In the study overall: Researchers grouped second doses given at about 4 or about 12 weeks into one pool. Study findings and constraints: Epitopes outside B.1.351 and B.1.1.7 mutated regions reportedly drew nearly half of spike TCRs. Only 5 or 6 AZD1222 recipients were seropositive at baseline.

CDR1 is MNHNS, CDR2 SASEGT, per germline. The CDR3 extends over 14 amino acids. V was clipped by 1 base and J by 5 bases, with 11 bases between them. As to this clone: Its matching antigen is unknown.

Sequenced by immunoSEQ multiplex PCR; TCRdb stores in-frame clones only, minus some. The table includes under 200,000 clones, around 95% detected once. The chain carries TRBV6-1 and TRBJ1-1, with a tentative D call TRBD1 (5 bases). The specimen was peripheral blood, collected on day 0 of AZD1222 vaccination. This TCR was recovered from an adult in good health. CDR3 sequence (DNA): TGTGCCAGCAGTGAAGTGGGGCTAGGGACTGAAGCTTTCTTT. Translated: CASSEVGLGTEAFF.